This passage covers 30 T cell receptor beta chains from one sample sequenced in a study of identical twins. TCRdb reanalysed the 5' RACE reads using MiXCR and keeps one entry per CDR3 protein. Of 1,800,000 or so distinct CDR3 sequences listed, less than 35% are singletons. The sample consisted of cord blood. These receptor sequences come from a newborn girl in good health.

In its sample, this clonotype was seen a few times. The CDR3 sequence: CASSDSTGYNEQFF. The CDR3 nucleotides are TGTGCCAGCAGTGACTCGACAGGATACAATGAGCAGTTCTTC. The gene calls are TRBV2 and TRBJ2-1; D may be TRBD1 (6 bases). The CDR3 spans 14 residues. V was trimmed by 3 bases and J by 4 bases, leaving 10 bases between them. The V gene's germline CDR1 is SNHLY and CDR2 FYNNEI. The full variable domain, its missing parts supplied by reference TRBV2 and TRBJ2-1, is EPEVTQTPSHQVTQMGQEVILRCVPISNHLYFYWYRQILGQKVEFLVSFYNNEISEKSEIFDDQFSVERPDGSNFTLKIRSTKLEDSAMYFCASSDSTGYNEQFFGPGTRLTVL.

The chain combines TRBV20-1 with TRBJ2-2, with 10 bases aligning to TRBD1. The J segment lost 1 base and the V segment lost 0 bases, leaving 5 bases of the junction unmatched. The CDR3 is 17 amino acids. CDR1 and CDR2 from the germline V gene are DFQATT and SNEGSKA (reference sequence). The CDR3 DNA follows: TGCAGTGCTAGAGATCTGAGGACAGGGGGGAACACCGGGGAGCTGTTTTTT. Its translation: CSARDLRTGGNTGELFF.

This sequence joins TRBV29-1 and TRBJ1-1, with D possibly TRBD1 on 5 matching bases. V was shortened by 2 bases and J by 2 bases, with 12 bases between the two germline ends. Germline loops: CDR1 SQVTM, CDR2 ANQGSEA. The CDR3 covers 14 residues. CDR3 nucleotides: TGCAGCGTTGAACCCAGGGAGAAAAACACTGAAGCTTTCTTT. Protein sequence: CSVEPREKNTEAFF.

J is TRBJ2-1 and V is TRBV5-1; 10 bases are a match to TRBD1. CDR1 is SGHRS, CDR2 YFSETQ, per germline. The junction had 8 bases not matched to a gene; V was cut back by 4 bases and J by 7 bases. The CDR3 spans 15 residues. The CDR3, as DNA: TGCGCCAGCAGCCCCGTTGGACAGGGGGGGAATGAGCAGTTCTTC. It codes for CASSPVGQGGNEQFF.

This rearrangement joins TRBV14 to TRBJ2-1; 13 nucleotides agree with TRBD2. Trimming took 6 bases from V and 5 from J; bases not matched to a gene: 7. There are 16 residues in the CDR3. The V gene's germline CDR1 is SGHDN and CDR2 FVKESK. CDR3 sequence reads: CASSGLAGAKHNEQFF. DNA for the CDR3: TGTGCCAGCAGTGGACTAGCGGGAGCGAAGCACAATGAGCAGTTCTTC.

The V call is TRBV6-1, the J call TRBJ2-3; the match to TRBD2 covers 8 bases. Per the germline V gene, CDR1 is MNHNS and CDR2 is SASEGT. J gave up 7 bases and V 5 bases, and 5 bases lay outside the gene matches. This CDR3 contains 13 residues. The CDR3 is CASSREGVNTQYF. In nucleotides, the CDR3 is TGTGCCAGCAGTCGGGAGGGGGTAAATACGCAGTATTTT.

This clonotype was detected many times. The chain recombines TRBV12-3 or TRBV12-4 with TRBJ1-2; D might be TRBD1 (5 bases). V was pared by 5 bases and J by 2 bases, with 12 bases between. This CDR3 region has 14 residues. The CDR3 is CASSLRDGNYGYTF. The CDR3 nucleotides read TGTGCCAGCAGTCTCCGGGACGGGAACTATGGCTACACCTTC.

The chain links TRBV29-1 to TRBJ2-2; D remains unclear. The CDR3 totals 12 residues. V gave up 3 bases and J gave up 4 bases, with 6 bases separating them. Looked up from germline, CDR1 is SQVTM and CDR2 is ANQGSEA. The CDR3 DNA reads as TGCAGCGTTGATGGTAGCACCGGGGAGCTGTTTTTT. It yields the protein CSVDGSTGELFF.

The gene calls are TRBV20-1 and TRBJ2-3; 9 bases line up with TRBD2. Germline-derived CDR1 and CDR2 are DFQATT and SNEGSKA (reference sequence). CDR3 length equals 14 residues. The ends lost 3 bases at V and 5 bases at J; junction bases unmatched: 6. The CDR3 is CSARFGGREDTQYF. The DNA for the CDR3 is TGCAGTGCTAGGTTTGGCGGGAGGGAAGATACGCAGTATTTT.

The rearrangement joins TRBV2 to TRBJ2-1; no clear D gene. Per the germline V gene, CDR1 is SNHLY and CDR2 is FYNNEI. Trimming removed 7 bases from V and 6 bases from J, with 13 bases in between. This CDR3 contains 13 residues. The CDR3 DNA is TGTGCCAGCAATGAGCTTTTTGGCAATGAGCAGTTCTTC. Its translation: CASNELFGNEQFF.

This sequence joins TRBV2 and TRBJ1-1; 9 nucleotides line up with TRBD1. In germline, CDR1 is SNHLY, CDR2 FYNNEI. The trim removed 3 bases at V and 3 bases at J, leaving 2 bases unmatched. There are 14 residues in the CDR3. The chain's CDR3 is CASSERTGDTEAFF. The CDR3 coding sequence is TGTGCCAGCAGTGAGCGGACAGGGGACACTGAAGCTTTCTTT. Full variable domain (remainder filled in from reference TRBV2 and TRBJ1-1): EPEVTQTPSHQVTQMGQEVILRCVPISNHLYFYWYRQILGQKVEFLVSFYNNEISEKSEIFDDQFSVERPDGSNFTLKIRSTKLEDSAMYFCASSERTGDTEAFFGQGTRLTVV.

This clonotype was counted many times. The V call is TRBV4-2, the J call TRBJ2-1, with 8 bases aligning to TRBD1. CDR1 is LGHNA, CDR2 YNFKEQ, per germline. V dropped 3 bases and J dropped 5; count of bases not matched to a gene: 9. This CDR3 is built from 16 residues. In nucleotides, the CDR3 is TGTGCCAGCAGCCATCGACGGGACAGGTCCGACAATGAGCAGTTCTTC. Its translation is CASSHRRDRSDNEQFF.

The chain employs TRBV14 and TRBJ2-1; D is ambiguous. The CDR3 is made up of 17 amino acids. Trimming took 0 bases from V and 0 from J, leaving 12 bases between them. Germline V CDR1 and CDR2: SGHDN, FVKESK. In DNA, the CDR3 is TGTGCCAGCAGCCAAGATAGAATGAGCAACTCCTACAATGAGCAGTTCTTC. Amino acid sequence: CASSQDRMSNSYNEQFF.

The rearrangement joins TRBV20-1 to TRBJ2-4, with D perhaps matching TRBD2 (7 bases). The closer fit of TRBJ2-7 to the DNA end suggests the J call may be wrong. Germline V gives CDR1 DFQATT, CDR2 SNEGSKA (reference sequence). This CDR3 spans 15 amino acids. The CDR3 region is CSARAGGYSSYEQYF. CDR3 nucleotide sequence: TGCAGTGCTAGAGCGGGGGGCTACAGCTCCTACGAGCAGTACTTC.

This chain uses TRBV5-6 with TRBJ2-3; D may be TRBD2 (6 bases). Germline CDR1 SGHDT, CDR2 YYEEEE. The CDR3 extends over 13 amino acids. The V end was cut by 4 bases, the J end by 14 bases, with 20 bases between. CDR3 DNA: TGTGCCAGCAGCGGGGGAGACCGGGGGAGCAGGTATTTT. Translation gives CASSGGDRGSRYF.

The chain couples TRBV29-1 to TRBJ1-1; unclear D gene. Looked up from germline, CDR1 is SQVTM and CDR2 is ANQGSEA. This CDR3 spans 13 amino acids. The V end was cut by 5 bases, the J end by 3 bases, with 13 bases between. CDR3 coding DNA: TGCAGCGTTTCGGGTGTCGGGGACACTGAAGCTTTCTTT. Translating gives CSVSGVGDTEAFF. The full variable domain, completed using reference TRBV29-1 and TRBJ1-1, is SAVISQKPSRDICQRGTSLTIQCQVDSQVTMMFWYRQQPGQSLTLIATANQGSEATYESGFVIDKFPISRPNLTFSTLTVSNMSPEDSSIYLCSVSGVGDTEAFFGQGTRLTVV.

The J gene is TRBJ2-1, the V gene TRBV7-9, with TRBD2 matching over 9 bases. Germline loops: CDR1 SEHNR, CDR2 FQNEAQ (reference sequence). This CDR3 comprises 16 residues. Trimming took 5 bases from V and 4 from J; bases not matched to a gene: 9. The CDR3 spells CASSKSSGIKYNEQFF. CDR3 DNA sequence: TGTGCCAGCAGCAAATCTAGCGGGATTAAGTACAATGAGCAGTTCTTC. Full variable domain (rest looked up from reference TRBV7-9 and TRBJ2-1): DTGVSQNPRHKITKRGQNVTFRCDPISEHNRLYWYRQTLGQGPEFLTYFQNEAQLEKSRLLSDRFSAERPKGSFSTLEIQRTEQGDSAMYLCASSKSSGIKYNEQFFGPGTRLTVL.

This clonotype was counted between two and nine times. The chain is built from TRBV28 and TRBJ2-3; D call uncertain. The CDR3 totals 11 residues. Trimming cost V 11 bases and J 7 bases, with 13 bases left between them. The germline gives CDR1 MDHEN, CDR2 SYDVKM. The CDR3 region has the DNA TGTGCCTCAACCAACAGCCATACGCAGTATTTT. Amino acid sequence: CASTNSHTQYF. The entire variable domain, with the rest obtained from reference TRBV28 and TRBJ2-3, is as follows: DVKVTQSSRYLVKRTGEKVFLECVQDMDHENMFWYRQDPGLGLRLIYFSYDVKMKEKGDIPEGYSVSREKKERFSLILESASTNQTSMYLCASTNSHTQYFGPGTRLTVL.

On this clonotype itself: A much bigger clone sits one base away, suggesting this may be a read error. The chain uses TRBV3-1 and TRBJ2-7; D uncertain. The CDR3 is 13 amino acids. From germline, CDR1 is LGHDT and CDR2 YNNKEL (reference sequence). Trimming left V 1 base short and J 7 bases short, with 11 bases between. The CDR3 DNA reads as TGTGCCAGCAGCCAAGTTGAAGTCTCTGAGCAGTACTTC. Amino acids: CASSQVEVSEQYF.

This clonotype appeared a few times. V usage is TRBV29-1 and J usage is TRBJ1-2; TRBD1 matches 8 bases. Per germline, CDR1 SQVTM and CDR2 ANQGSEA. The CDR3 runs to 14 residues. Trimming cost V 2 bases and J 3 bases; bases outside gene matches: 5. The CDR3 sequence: CSVEWTGMYYGYTF. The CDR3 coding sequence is TGCAGCGTTGAATGGACAGGGATGTACTATGGCTACACCTTC. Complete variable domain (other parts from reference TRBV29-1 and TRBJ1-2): SAVISQKPSRDICQRGTSLTIQCQVDSQVTMMFWYRQQPGQSLTLIATANQGSEATYESGFVIDKFPISRPNLTFSTLTVSNMSPEDSSIYLCSVEWTGMYYGYTFGSGTRLTVV.

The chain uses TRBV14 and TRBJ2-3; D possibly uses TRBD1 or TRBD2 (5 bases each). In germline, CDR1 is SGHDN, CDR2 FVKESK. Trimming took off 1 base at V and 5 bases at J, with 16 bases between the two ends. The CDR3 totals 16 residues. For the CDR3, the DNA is TGTGCCAGCAGCCAAGGGGACCCCCTACGGGGAGATACGCAGTATTTT. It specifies CASSQGDPLRGDTQYF.

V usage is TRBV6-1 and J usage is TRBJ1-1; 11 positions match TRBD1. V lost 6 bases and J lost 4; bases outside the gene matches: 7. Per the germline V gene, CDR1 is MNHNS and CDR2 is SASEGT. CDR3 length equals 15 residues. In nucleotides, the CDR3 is TGTGCCAGCAGGGACAGGGGGCGACTAGGCACTGAAGCTTTCTTT. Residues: CASRDRGRLGTEAFF.

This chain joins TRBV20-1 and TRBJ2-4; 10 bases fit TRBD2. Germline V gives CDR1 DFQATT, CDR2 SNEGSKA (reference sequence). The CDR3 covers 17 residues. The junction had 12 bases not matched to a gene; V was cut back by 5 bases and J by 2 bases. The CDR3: CSALGSGGAWTKNIQYF. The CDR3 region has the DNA TGCAGTGCTCTAGGCAGCGGGGGGGCCTGGACCAAAAACATTCAGTACTTC.

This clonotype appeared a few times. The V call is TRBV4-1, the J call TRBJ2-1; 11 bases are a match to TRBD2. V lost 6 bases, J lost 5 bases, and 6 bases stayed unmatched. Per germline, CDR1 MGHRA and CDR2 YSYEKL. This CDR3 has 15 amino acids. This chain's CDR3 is CASRLLAGVDNEQFF. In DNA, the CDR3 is TGCGCCAGCAGACTACTAGCGGGAGTTGACAATGAGCAGTTCTTC.

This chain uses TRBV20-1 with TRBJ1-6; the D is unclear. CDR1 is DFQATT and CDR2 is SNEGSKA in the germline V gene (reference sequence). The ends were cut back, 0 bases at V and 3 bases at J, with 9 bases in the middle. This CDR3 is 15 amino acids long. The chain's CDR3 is CSARDYQYYNSPLHF. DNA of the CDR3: TGCAGTGCTAGAGATTATCAATACTATAATTCACCCCTCCACTTT.

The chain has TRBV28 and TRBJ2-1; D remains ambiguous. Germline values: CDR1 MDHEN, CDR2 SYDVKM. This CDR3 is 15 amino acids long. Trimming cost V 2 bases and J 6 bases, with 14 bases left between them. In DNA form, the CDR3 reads TGTGCCAGCAGTTTACCGGTTTCGGTCGGCAATGAGCAGTTCTTC. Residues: CASSLPVSVGNEQFF.

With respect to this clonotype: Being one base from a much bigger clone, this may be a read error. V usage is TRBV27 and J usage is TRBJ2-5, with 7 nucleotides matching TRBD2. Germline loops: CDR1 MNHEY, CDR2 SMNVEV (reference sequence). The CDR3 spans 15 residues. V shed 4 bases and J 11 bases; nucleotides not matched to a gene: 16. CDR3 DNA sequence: TGTGCCAGCAGTTCCCGAGCGGGGTTTTACAATGAGCAGTACTTC. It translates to CASSSRAGFYNEQYF.

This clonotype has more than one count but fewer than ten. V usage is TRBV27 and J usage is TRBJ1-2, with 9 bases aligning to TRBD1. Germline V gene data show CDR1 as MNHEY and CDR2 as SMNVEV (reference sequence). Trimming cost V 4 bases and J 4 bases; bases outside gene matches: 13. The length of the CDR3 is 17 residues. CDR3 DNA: TGTGCCAGCAGTTCCAGGGCCACACAGGGGGCGGGCTATGGCTACACCTTC. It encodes CASSSRATQGAGYGYTF.

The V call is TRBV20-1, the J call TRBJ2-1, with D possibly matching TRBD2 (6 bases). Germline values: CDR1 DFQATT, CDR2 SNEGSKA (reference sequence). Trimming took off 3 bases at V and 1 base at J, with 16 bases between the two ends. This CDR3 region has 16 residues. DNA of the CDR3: TGCAGTGCTAGTGGATCGACTAGTCAGTCCTACAATGAGCAGTTCTTC. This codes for CSASGSTSQSYNEQFF.

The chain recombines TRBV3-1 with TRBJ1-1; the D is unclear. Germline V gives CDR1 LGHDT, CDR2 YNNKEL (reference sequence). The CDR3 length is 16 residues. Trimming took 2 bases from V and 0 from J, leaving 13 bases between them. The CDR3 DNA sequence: TGTGCCAGCAGCCAATCGCCGACGGCAATGAACACTGAAGCTTTCTTT. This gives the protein CASSQSPTAMNTEAFF.